A single sample gave rise to the 10 T cell receptor beta chains below, sequenced in a study of naive and memory T cell subsets. The beta constant-region primer was an equimolar mix of two oligonucleotides covering TRBC1 and TRBC2. The ligated cDNA underwent four PCR rounds using SP2 and nested alpha and beta constant-region primers. MiXCR, applied by TCRdb to the UMI-ligation and nested PCR reads, yields one record per CDR3 protein. The data contain over 30,000 distinct CDR3 sequences, roughly 18% of them singletons. The sequencing input was effector memory CD4+ T cells from blood. Subset defined: effector memory, CD45RA- CD27-. The source of these receptors is a human donor in good health.

The J gene is TRBJ1-1, the V gene TRBV7-9, with 9 bases matching TRBD1. The J segment lost 4 bases and the V segment lost 5 bases, leaving 5 bases of the junction unmatched. Looked up from germline, CDR1 is SEHNR and CDR2 is FQNEAQ (reference sequence). This CDR3 contains 14 residues. CDR3 coding DNA: TGTGCCAGCAGCCCACAGGGGGCGGTCACTGAAGCTTTCTTT. It encodes CASSPQGAVTEAFF.

The chain carries TRBV7-9 and TRBJ2-2, with D possibly matching TRBD2 (6 bases). The V gene lost 3 bases and the J gene lost 6 bases, with 14 bases spanning the gap. From germline, CDR1 is SEHNR and CDR2 FQNEAQ (reference sequence). This CDR3 is built from 15 residues. CDR3: CASSFPGSLAGELFF. Here the CDR3 DNA reads TGTGCCAGCAGCTTCCCCGGGAGCTTGGCCGGGGAGCTGTTTTTT.

This clonotype has a handful of counts. The genes are TRBV25-1 and TRBJ2-7, with D perhaps matching TRBD1 or TRBD2 (6 bases each). Germline V gene sequence: CDR1 MGHDK, CDR2 SYGVNS. Trimming stripped 6 bases from V and 3 bases from J, with 12 bases between. The CDR3 is 13 amino acids. The CDR3 loop reads CASSQGGGYEQYF. The CDR3 nucleotides are TGTGCCAGCAGCCAAGGGGGAGGCTACGAGCAGTACTTC.

This clonotype was picked up a small number of times. The chain employs TRBV7-9 and TRBJ2-1, with TRBD1 as a possible D gene (6 bases). The CDR3 loop spans 15 amino acids. Germline CDR1 SEHNR, CDR2 FQNEAQ (reference sequence). Trimming stripped 7 bases from V and 6 bases from J, with 19 bases between. The CDR3 protein is CASNTGQPAANEQFF. CDR3 DNA sequence: TGTGCCAGCAACACCGGACAGCCTGCAGCCAATGAGCAGTTCTTC.

This clonotype was detected only a few times. The chain joins TRBV9 to TRBJ1-1; D unresolved. From germline, CDR1 is SGDLS and CDR2 YYNGEE. This CDR3 spans 16 amino acids. Trimming took off 0 bases at V and 5 bases at J, with 17 bases between the two ends. The CDR3: CASSVDPLLGVTEAFF. The CDR3 DNA follows: TGTGCCAGCAGCGTAGATCCCCTCCTCGGAGTAACTGAAGCTTTCTTT.

The rearrangement links TRBV6-5 to TRBJ2-4, with D maybe TRBD2 (6 bases). Trimming cost V 2 bases and J 5 bases, with 16 bases left between them. This CDR3 region has 16 residues. CDR1 MNHEY and CDR2 SVGAGI come from the germline V gene. CDR3 nucleotides: TGTGCCAGCAGTTACGGTTGGAGGGGTTCGGAAAACATTCAGTACTTC. Its translation: CASSYGWRGSENIQYF.

The J gene is TRBJ2-7, the V gene TRBV5-1; weak D call: TRBD2 (5 bases). V dropped 3 bases and J dropped 2 bases, with 12 bases sitting between them. From germline, CDR1 is SGHRS and CDR2 YFSETQ. The CDR3 is 14 residues long. The CDR3 reads CASSSFGGTYEQYF. In DNA form, the CDR3 reads TGCGCCAGCAGCTCGTTTGGAGGCACCTACGAGCAGTACTTC.

This clonotype has at least ten counts. V usage is TRBV20-1 and J usage is TRBJ2-5; 15 positions match TRBD2. The V and J ends lost 4 bases and 9 bases, in that order; junction bases with no gene match: 9. Germline CDR1 DFQATT, CDR2 SNEGSKA (reference sequence). The length of the CDR3 is 15 residues. The chain's CDR3 is CSATDGTSGRWAQYF. The CDR3 DNA reads TGCAGTGCTACCGACGGGACTAGCGGGAGGTGGGCCCAGTACTTC.

The chain has TRBV6-1 and TRBJ2-2; TRBD1 agrees at 8 bases. Germline values: CDR1 MNHNS, CDR2 SASEGT. The V segment lost 9 bases and the J segment 4 bases; nucleotides outside the gene matches: 13. The length of the CDR3 is 16 residues. The chain's CDR3 is CASSSRTGLGTGELFF. Written as DNA, the CDR3 is TGTGCCAGTTCCTCCCGGACAGGGCTCGGCACCGGGGAGCTGTTTTTT.

This clonotype was recorded at least ten times. The chain couples TRBV20-1 to TRBJ2-1; 9 bases fit TRBD2. V was pared by 1 base and J by 4 bases, with 8 bases of the junction left unmatched. The CDR3 covers 16 residues. Germline V lookup: CDR1 DFQATT, CDR2 SNEGSKA (reference sequence). As DNA, the CDR3 is TGCAGTGCTAGAGTGGTCAGCGGGAGGTTTTACAATGAGCAGTTCTTC. It codes for CSARVVSGRFYNEQFF.